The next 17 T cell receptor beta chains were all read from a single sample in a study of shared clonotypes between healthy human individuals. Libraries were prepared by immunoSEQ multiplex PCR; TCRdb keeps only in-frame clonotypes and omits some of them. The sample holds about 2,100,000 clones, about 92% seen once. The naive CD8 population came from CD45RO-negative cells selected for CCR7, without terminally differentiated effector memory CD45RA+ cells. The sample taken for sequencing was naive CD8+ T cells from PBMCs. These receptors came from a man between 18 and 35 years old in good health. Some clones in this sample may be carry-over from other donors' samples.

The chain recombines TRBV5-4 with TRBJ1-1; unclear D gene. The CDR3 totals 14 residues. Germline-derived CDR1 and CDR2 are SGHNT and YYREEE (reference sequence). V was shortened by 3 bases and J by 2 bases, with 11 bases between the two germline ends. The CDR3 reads CASSSRGINTEAFF. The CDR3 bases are TGTGCCAGCAGCTCCAGAGGGATCAACACTGAAGCTTTCTTT.

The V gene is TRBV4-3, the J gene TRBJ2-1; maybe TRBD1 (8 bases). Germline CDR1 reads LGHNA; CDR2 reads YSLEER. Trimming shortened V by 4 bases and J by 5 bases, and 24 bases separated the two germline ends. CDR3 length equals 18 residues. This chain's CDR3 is CASSRVKGRGTGNNEQFF. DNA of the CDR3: TGCGCCAGCAGCCGAGTAAAGGGGAGGGGGACAGGCAACAATGAGCAGTTCTTC.

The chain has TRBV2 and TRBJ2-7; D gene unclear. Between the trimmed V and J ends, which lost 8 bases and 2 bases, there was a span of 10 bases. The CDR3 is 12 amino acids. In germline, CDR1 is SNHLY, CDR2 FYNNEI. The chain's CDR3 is CASGRTPYEQYF. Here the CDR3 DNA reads TGTGCCAGCGGAAGGACCCCCTACGAGCAGTACTTC.

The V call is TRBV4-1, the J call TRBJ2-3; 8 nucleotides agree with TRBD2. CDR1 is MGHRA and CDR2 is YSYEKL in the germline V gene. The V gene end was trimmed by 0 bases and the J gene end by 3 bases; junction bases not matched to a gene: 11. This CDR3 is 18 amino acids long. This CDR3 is CASSQDPWAPGGTDTQYF. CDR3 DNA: TGCGCCAGCAGCCAAGACCCCTGGGCCCCGGGGGGGACAGATACGCAGTATTTT.

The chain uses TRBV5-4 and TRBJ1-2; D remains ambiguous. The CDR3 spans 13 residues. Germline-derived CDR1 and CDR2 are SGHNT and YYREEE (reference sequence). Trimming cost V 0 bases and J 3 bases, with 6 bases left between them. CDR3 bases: TGTGCCAGCAGCTTGGACGTGGACTATGGCTACACCTTC. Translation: CASSLDVDYGYTF.

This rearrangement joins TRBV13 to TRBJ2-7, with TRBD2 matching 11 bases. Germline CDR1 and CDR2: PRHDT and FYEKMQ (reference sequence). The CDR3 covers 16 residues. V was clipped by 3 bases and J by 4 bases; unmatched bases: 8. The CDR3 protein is CASSLGRASGRYEQYF. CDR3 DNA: TGTGCCAGCAGCTTGGGGCGGGCTAGCGGGAGGTACGAGCAGTACTTC.

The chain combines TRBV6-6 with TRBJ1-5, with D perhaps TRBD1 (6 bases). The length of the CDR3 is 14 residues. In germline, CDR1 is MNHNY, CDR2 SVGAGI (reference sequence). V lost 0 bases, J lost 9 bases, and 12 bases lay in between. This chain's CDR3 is CASSYSGGIGPQHF. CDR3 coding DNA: TGTGCCAGCAGTTACTCGGGGGGCATCGGGCCCCAGCATTTT.

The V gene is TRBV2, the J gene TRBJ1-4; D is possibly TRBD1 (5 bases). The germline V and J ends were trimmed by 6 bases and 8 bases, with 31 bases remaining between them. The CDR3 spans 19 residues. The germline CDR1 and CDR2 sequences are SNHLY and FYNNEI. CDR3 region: CASSHPQQTAHGGDEKLFF. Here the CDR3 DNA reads TGTGCCAGCAGCCATCCACAGCAAACAGCGCACGGGGGTGACGAAAAACTGTTTTTT.

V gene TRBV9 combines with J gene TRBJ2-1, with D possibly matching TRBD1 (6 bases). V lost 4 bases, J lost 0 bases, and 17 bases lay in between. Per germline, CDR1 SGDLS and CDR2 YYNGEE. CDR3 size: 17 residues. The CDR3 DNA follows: TGTGCCAGCAGCCCAAGCGGAGCAGGGGCCTCCTACAATGAGCAGTTCTTC. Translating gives CASSPSGAGASYNEQFF. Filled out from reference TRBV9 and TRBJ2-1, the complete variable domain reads DSGVTQTPKHLITATGQRVTLRCSPRSGDLSVYWYQQSLDQGLQFLIQYYNGEERAKGNILERFSAQQFPDLHSELNLSSLELGDSALYFCASSPSGAGASYNEQFFGPGTRLTVL.

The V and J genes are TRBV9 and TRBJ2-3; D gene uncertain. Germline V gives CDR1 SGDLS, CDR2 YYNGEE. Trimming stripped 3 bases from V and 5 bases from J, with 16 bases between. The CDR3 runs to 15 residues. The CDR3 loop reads CASSANPGPGDTQYF. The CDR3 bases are TGTGCCAGCAGCGCCAACCCTGGGCCTGGAGATACGCAGTATTTT.

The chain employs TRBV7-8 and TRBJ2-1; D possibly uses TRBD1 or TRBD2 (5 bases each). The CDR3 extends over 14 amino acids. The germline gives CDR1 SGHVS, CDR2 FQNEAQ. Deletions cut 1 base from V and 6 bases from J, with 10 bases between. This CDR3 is CASSLGDAPNEQFF. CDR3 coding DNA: TGTGCCAGCAGCTTAGGGGACGCACCCAATGAGCAGTTCTTC.

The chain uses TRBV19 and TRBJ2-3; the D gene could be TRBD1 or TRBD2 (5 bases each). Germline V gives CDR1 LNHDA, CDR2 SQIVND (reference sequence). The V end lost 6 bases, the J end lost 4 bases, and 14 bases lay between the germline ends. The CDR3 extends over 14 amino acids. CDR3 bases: TGTGCCAGTAGCCCAGGGAGAGGCGCAGATACGCAGTATTTT. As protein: CASSPGRGADTQYF.

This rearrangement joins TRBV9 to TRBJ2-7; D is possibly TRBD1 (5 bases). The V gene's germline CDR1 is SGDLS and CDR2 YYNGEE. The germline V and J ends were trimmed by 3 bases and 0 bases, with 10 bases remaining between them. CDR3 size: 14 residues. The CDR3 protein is CASSADSYSYEQYF. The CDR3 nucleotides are TGTGCCAGCAGCGCAGACAGTTACTCCTACGAGCAGTACTTC.

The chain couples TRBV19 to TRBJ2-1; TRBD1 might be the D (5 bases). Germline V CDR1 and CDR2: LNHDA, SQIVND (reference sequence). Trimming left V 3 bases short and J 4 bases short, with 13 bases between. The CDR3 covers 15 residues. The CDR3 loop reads CASSIIQGSYNEQFF. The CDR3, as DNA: TGTGCCAGTAGTATTATCCAGGGATCATACAATGAGCAGTTCTTC.

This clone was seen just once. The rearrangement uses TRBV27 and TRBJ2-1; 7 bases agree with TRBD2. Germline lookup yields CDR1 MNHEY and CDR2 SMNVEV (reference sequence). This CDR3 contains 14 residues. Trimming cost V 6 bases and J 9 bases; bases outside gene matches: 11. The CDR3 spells CASSPRGDSGEQFF. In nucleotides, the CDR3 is TGTGCCAGCAGCCCACGGGGGGATTCAGGTGAGCAGTTCTTC.

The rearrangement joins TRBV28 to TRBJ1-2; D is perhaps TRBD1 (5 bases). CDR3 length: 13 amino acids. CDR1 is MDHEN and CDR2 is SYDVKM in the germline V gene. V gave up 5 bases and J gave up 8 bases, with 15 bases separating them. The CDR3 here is CASSPGTSWGYTF. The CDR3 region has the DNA TGTGCCAGCAGTCCCGGGACGTCCTGGGGCTACACCTTC.

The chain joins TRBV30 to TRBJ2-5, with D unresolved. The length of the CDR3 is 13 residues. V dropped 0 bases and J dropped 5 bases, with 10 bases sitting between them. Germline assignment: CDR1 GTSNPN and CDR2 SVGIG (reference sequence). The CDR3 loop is CAWSVNLAETQYF. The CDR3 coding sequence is TGTGCCTGGAGTGTAAACCTGGCGGAGACCCAGTACTTC. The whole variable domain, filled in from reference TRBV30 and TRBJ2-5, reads SQTIHQWPATLVQPVGSPLSLECTVEGTSNPNLYWYRQAAGRGLQLLFYSVGIGQISSEVPQNLSASRPQDRQFILSSKKLLLSDSGFYLCAWSVNLAETQYFGPGTRLLVL.